This TCR beta chain was profiled in a study of shared clonotypes between healthy human individuals. This CDR3 has 14 amino acids. V lost 4 bases and J lost 2, with 12 bases in between. Germline V gives CDR1 SGHNT, CDR2 YENEEA. Whole-study results and caveats: The researchers took only blood, and tissue repertoires probably look different.

Amplification in unsorted PBMC replicate PCRs started from about 320 ng DNA, which equals roughly 27,000 T cell genomes. Data came from immunoSEQ multiplex PCR; TCRdb stores just in-frame clones and leaves some out. The sample lists about 560,000 clones, about 80% occurring once. Details on this clone: The antigen is undetermined.

The rearrangement links TRBV11-3 to TRBJ2-7; no definite D call. The receptor comes from a woman aged 40 to 55 in good health. Some clones in this sample may be carry-over from other donors' samples. The sequencing input was PBMCs. As DNA, the CDR3 is TGTGCCAGCAGCTCTGGACGCAGTGCCTACGAGCAGTACTTC. Its protein is CASSSGRSAYEQYF.